These 20 T cell receptor beta chains came from one sample sequenced in a study of blood T cell repertoires in COVID-19. Sequenced by immunoSEQ multiplex PCR; TCRdb stores in-frame clones only, minus some. Among more than 150,000 clones, roughly nine tenths were seen once, and the ten largest hold 15%. The material sequenced was peripheral blood. The receptors come from a woman aged 40 to 50 with acute or convalescent COVID-19.

This chain uses TRBV3-1 (or the pseudogene TRBV3-2) with TRBJ2-1, with TRBD1 matching over 7 bases. The length of the CDR3 is 15 residues. V dropped 0 bases and J dropped 4; count of bases not matched to a gene: 3. The V gene's germline CDR1 is LGHDT and CDR2 YNNKEL (reference sequence). The CDR3, as DNA: TGTGCCAGCAGCCAAGATTGGGGACAGTACAATGAGCAGTTCTTC. It specifies CASSQDWGQYNEQFF.

The chain combines TRBV3-1 (or the pseudogene TRBV3-2) with TRBJ2-1, with 8 positions matching TRBD2. V lost 2 bases, J lost 2 bases, and 5 bases stayed unmatched. The germline V gene encodes CDR1 LGHDT and CDR2 YNNKEL (reference sequence). This CDR3 has 16 amino acids. CDR3 residues: CASSQTSGLPYNEQFF. CDR3 nucleotide sequence: TGTGCCAGCAGCCAAACTAGCGGTCTCCCCTACAATGAGCAGTTCTTC.

J is TRBJ2-7 and V is TRBV10-3; TRBD1 is a possible D gene (6 bases). The germline V and J ends were trimmed by 6 bases and 3 bases, with 15 bases remaining between them. The V gene's germline CDR1 is ENHRY and CDR2 SYGVKD. This CDR3 contains 14 residues. The CDR3 is CAIRGGHTVYEQYF. The CDR3 region has the DNA TGTGCCATCAGAGGGGGACATACAGTCTACGAGCAGTACTTC.

V and J are TRBV19 and TRBJ1-5; 8 bases match TRBD1. CDR1 and CDR2 (germline): LNHDA, SQIVND (reference sequence). With V trimmed by 5 bases and J by 7 bases, 7 bases remained unmatched. The CDR3 loop spans 14 amino acids. The CDR3 here is CASSLDRARQPQHF. CDR3 bases: TGTGCCAGTAGTTTGGACAGGGCCAGGCAGCCCCAGCATTTT.

In its sample, this clone was seen once. The chain has TRBV4-2 and TRBJ2-3; TRBD2 agrees at 11 bases. Germline V gene sequence: CDR1 LGHNA, CDR2 YNFKEQ. The V segment lost 3 bases and the J segment 4 bases; nucleotides outside the gene matches: 3. This CDR3 is built from 15 residues. CDR3 sequence (DNA): TGTGCCAGCAGCCATAGCGGGGGGGCCCCAGATACGCAGTATTTT. Amino acid sequence: CASSHSGGAPDTQYF.

The CDR3 DNA follows: TGCGCCAGCAGATTGACAGGGTATACGGATACGCAGTATTTT. Its protein is CASRLTGYTDTQYF. The V call is TRBV5-1, the J call TRBJ2-3; 7 positions agree with TRBD1. J gave up 6 bases and V 5 bases, and 9 bases lay outside the gene matches. CDR1 SGHRS and CDR2 YFSETQ come from the germline V gene. The CDR3 spans 14 residues.

V gene TRBV27 combines with J gene TRBJ1-2; the match to TRBD1 covers 9 bases. The J segment lost 8 bases and the V segment lost 6 bases, leaving 10 bases of the junction unmatched. Germline CDR1 MNHEY, CDR2 SMNVEV (reference sequence). This CDR3 is 14 amino acids long. This chain's CDR3 is CASRATGGPLGYTF. CDR3 DNA: TGTGCCAGCAGAGCTACAGGGGGCCCATTGGGCTACACCTTC.

J is TRBJ2-1 and V is TRBV27; D remains unclear. The CDR3 covers 13 residues. Germline V gives CDR1 MNHEY, CDR2 SMNVEV (reference sequence). The ends were cut back, 0 bases at V and 6 bases at J, with 6 bases in the middle. The DNA of the CDR3 is TGTGCCAGCAGTTTATCGTTCGGCAATGAGCAGTTCTTC. Translation: CASSLSFGNEQFF.

This chain connects TRBV12-5 to TRBJ2-3, with D uncertain. V dropped 5 bases and J dropped 0 bases, with 18 bases sitting between them. The CDR3 loop spans 17 amino acids. Germline V CDR1 and CDR2: LGHNT, FRNRAP. The CDR3 DNA follows: TGTGCTAGTGGTCCCGATCCGCGGCAGCAAAGCACAGATACGCAGTATTTT. Translating gives CASGPDPRQQSTDTQYF.

V gene TRBV7-6 combines with J gene TRBJ2-1, with TRBD2 matching over 13 bases. CDR3 length equals 18 residues. Losses at the gene ends were 5 bases for V and 0 bases for J; bases not matched to a gene: 7. The germline V gene encodes CDR1 SGHVS and CDR2 FNYEAQ. The CDR3 sequence: CASSPGLAGAYSYNEQFF. In DNA form, the CDR3 reads TGTGCCAGCAGCCCAGGACTAGCGGGAGCCTACTCCTACAATGAGCAGTTCTTC.

The V gene is TRBV7-6, the J gene TRBJ2-5; 7 positions match TRBD2. The germline CDR1 and CDR2 sequences are SGHVS and FNYEAQ. V shed 4 bases and J 2 bases; nucleotides not matched to a gene: 7. This CDR3 is built from 15 residues. The CDR3: CASSSRLSGQETQYF. The CDR3 DNA sequence: TGTGCCAGCAGCTCACGGCTTAGCGGGCAAGAGACCCAGTACTTC.

This chain joins TRBV18 and TRBJ1-6, with D possibly being TRBD1 (5 bases). The CDR3 runs to 15 residues. The germline V and J ends were trimmed by 0 bases and 5 bases, with 8 bases remaining between them. Germline CDR1 is KGHSH and CDR2 is LQKENI. CDR3 DNA sequence: TGTGCCAGCTCACCACCGGGGGGGAATAATTCACCCCTCCACTTT. Translating gives CASSPPGGNNSPLHF.

The chain's CDR3 is CASSPLLAGVSGGTTDTQYF. The CDR3 DNA sequence: TGCGCCAGCAGTCCCCTACTAGCGGGAGTCTCAGGAGGGACCACAGATACGCAGTATTTT. This rearrangement joins TRBV23-1 to TRBJ2-3; TRBD2 matches 11 bases. TRBV23-1 qualifies as an ORF whose function is uncertain. After removal of 4 bases from V and 2 bases from J, the junction contained 17 bases not matched to a gene. The CDR3 is 20 amino acids.

The gene calls are TRBV6-5 and TRBJ1-5, with TRBD1 identical over 9 bases. The germline V gene encodes CDR1 MNHEY and CDR2 SVGAGI. CDR3 length: 15 amino acids. Germline trimming cut 6 bases from V and 6 bases from J; bases unmatched to any gene: 9. CDR3 nucleotides: TGTGCCAGCAGCAAACCGGGACAGGGCTCTCAGCCCCAGCATTTT. It specifies CASSKPGQGSQPQHF.

The rearrangement links TRBV6-5 to TRBJ1-6; D is unresolved. Germline loops: CDR1 MNHEY, CDR2 SVGAGI. V lost 2 bases and J lost 6, with 11 bases in between. The CDR3 length is 15 residues. The CDR3 DNA reads TGTGCCAGCAGTTACGGAGGCCAGAGTAATTCACCCCTCCACTTT. Translation: CASSYGGQSNSPLHF.

This rearrangement joins TRBV14 to TRBJ1-6, with D tentatively TRBD1 (5 bases). V lost 1 base and J 13 bases, leaving 29 bases between the germline ends. The CDR3 consists of 19 residues. Germline CDR1 reads SGHDN; CDR2 reads FVKESK. The CDR3 DNA sequence: TGTGCCAGCAGCCAAGTTCCGGAAAGGTGGCGGGGGATGTGTAGGCCCCTCCACTTT. This translates into CASSQVPERWRGMCRPLHF.

In this sample, this clone is medium-sized (0.01 to 0.1%). The chain recombines TRBV5-6 with TRBJ1-3, with D unclear. Trimming stripped 4 bases from V and 1 base from J, with 9 bases between. This CDR3 region has 14 residues. CDR1 and CDR2 from the germline V gene are SGHDT and YYEEEE. CDR3 region: CASSMRDSGNTIYF. CDR3 DNA sequence: TGTGCCAGCAGCATGCGGGATTCTGGAAACACCATATATTTT.

The chain links TRBV30 to TRBJ1-2; 7 bases are a match to TRBD1. This CDR3 is built from 15 residues. Germline-derived CDR1 and CDR2 are GTSNPN and SVGIG (reference sequence). Unmatched junction bases numbered 9, after V lost 2 bases and J lost 3 bases. CDR3 amino acids: CAWSRNRGYDYGYTF. The CDR3 DNA is TGTGCCTGGAGTCGTAACAGGGGCTACGACTATGGCTACACCTTC.

J is TRBJ1-2 and V is TRBV24-1; no firm D call. The CDR3 extends over 14 amino acids. The germline V and J ends were trimmed by 3 bases and 1 base, with 8 bases remaining between them. In germline, CDR1 is KGHDR, CDR2 SFDVKD. The CDR3 loop reads CATSDIRSNYGYTF. Here the CDR3 DNA reads TGTGCCACCAGTGATATTCGGAGTAACTATGGCTACACCTTC.

The rearrangement uses TRBV19 and TRBJ1-6; no firm D call. Trimming stripped 5 bases from V and 4 bases from J, with 6 bases between. CDR1 LNHDA and CDR2 SQIVND come from the germline V gene (reference sequence). The CDR3 is 13 residues long. CDR3 nucleotides: TGTGCCAGTAGTGGGCCTTATAATTCACCCCTCCACTTT. Protein sequence: CASSGPYNSPLHF. Based on the CDR3 plus reference TRBV19 and TRBJ1-6, the full variable domain is DGGITQSPKYLFRKEGQNVTLSCEQNLNHDAMYWYRQDPGQGLRLIYYSQIVNDFQKGDIAEGYSVSREKKESFPLTVTSAQKNPTAFYLCASSGPYNSPLHFGNGTRLTVT.